This entry is about one T cell receptor (beta chain). Antigen: not known. Production of TCR beta cDNA used approximately 0.45 ug total RNA together with a constant-region primer. Library construction for TCR beta comprised three nested multiplex PCR rounds performed with slightly modified ARM-PCR. Via MiXCR, TCRdb re-called the multiplex PCR reads, giving one row per CDR3 protein. The table includes about 54,000 distinct CDR3 sequences, 70% to 80% detected once. This sample stems from a study of tumor-infiltrating lymphocytes in primary liver carcinoma. Study-wide points: Tumors carried a top-250-clone fraction significantly exceeding that of blood (p = 0.039).

Bulk tissue was left unsorted, and RNA and DNA were co-extracted from 20-30 mg of it. Sample: liver tumor tissue from sampling region 2. Subset: tumor region T2, inferior pole. The source of this sequence is a man between 40 and 49 years old with primary liver carcinoma and hepatitis B virus infection.

In nucleotides, the CDR3 is TGTGCCAGCATCCGTGGGGGCACAGGCCGCGCAGCCGATGAGCAGTTCTTC. The encoded protein is CASIRGGTGRAADEQFF. J is TRBJ2-1 and V is TRBV5-4; TRBD1 might be the D (6 bases). Trimming took 6 bases from V and 8 from J, leaving 27 bases between them. The germline CDR1 and CDR2 sequences are SGHNT and YYREEE (reference sequence). This CDR3 is 17 amino acids long.